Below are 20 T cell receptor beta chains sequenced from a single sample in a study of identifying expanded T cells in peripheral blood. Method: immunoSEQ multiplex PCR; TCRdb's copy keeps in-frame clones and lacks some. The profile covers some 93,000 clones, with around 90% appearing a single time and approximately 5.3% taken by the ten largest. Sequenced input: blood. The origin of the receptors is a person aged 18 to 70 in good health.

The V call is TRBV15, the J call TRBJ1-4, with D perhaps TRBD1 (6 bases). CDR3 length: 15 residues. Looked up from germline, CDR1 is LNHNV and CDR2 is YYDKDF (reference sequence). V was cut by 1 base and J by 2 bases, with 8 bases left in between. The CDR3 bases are TGTGCCACCAGCAGAGTGGGACACACTAATGAAAAACTGTTTTTT. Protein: CATSRVGHTNEKLFF.

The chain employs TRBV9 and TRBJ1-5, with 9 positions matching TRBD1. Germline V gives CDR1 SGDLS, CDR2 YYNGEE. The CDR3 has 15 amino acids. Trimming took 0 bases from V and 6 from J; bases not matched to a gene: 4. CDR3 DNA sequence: TGTGCCAGCAGCGTAGGGGGACAGGGATTTCAGCCCCAGCATTTT. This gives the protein CASSVGGQGFQPQHF.

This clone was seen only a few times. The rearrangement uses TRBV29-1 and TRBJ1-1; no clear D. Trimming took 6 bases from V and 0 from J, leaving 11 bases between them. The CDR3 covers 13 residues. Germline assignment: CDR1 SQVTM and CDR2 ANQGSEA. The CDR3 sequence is CSVRQDMNTEAFF. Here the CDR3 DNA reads TGCAGCGTCCGACAAGACATGAACACTGAAGCTTTCTTT.

CDR3 bases: TGTGCCAGCAGCAACATACGACTAGCGGCGAACAATGAGCAGTTCTTC. Its protein is CASSNIRLAANNEQFF. The genes are TRBV7-2 and TRBJ2-1; 9 bases are a match to TRBD2. This CDR3 comprises 16 residues. Per the germline V gene, CDR1 is SGHTA and CDR2 is FQGNSA. V lost 5 bases and J lost 5; bases outside the gene matches: 10.

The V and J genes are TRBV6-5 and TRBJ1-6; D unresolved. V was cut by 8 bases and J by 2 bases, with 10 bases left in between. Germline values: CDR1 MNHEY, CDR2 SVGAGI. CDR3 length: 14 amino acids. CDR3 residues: CASSRTTYNSPLHF. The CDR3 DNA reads TGTGCCAGCTCCCGGACCACCTATAATTCACCCCTCCACTTT.

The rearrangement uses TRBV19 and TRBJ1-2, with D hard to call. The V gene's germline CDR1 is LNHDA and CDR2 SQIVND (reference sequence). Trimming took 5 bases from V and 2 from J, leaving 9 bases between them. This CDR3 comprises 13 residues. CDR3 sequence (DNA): TGTGCCAGTAGTGTTGCCCTCAACTATGGCTACACCTTC. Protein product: CASSVALNYGYTF. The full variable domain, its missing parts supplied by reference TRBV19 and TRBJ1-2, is DGGITQSPKYLFRKEGQNVTLSCEQNLNHDAMYWYRQDPGQGLRLIYYSQIVNDFQKGDIAEGYSVSREKKESFPLTVTSAQKNPTAFYLCASSVALNYGYTFGSGTRLTVV.

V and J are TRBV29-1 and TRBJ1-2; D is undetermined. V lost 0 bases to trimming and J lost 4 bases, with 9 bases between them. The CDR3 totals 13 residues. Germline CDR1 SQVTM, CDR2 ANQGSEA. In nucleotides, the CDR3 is TGCAGCGTTGAAGATTTCGCGGTCTATGGCTACACCTTC. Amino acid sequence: CSVEDFAVYGYTF.

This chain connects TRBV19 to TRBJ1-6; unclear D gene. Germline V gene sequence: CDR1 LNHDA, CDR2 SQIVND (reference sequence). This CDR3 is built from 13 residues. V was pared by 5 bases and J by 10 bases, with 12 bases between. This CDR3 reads CASSPTPRSPLHF. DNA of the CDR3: TGTGCCAGTAGTCCGACCCCCCGCTCACCCCTCCACTTT.

The CDR3, as DNA: TGTGCCAGCAGCCCCCGCGCGGGGGAGCAGTACTTC. Protein sequence: CASSPRAGEQYF. The chain joins TRBV6-5 to TRBJ2-7, with a weak D call TRBD2 (6 bases). V was pared by 6 bases and J by 7 bases, with 13 bases between. The CDR3 has 12 amino acids. Germline loops: CDR1 MNHEY, CDR2 SVGAGI.

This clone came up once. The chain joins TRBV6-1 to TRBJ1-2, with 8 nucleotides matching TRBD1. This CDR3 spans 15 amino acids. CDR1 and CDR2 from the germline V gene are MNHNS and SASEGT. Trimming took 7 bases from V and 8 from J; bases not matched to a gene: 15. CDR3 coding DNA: TGTGCCAGCACTAGGTCCGGGACAGGCTCTGACGGCTACACCTTC. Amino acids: CASTRSGTGSDGYTF.

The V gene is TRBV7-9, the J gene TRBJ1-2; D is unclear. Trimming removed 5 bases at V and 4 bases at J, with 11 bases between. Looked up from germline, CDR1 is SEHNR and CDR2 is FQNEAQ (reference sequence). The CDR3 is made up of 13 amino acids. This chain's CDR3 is CASSRPSTYGYTF. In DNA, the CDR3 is TGTGCCAGCAGCCGGCCGTCAACCTATGGCTACACCTTC.

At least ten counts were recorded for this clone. As DNA, the CDR3 is TGTGCCAGCAGCTTTATCCTAGCGGGATACAATGAGCAGTTCTTC. Translating it yields CASSFILAGYNEQFF. The rearrangement uses TRBV5-6 and TRBJ2-1, with TRBD2 matching over 9 bases. Germline assignment: CDR1 SGHDT and CDR2 YYEEEE. V was clipped by 2 bases and J by 4 bases; unmatched bases: 4. This CDR3 comprises 15 residues.

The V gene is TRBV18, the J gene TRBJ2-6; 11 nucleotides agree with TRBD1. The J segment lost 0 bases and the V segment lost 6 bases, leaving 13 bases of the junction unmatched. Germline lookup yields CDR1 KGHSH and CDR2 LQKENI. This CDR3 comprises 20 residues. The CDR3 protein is CASSVKSAGTGGSGANVLTF. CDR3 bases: TGTGCCAGCTCCGTTAAGTCTGCCGGGACAGGGGGCTCTGGGGCCAACGTCCTGACTTTC.

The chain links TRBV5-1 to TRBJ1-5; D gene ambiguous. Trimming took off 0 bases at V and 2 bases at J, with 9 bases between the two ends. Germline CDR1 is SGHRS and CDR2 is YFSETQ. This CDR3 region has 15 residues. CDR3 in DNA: TGCGCCAGCAGCTTGGGTATGTTCGGCAATCAGCCCCAGCATTTT. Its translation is CASSLGMFGNQPQHF.

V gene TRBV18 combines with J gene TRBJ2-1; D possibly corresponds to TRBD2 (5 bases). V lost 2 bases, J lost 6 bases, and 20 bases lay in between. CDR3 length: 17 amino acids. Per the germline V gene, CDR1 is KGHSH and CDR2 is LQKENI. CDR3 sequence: CASSPGFSFASPNEQFF. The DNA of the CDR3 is TGTGCCAGCTCACCAGGGTTTTCTTTTGCTAGCCCCAATGAGCAGTTCTTC.

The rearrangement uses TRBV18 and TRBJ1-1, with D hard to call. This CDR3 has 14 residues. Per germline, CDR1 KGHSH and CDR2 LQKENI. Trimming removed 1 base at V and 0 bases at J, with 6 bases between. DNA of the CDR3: TGTGCCAGCTCACCACAGGGAGTGAACACTGAAGCTTTCTTT. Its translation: CASSPQGVNTEAFF. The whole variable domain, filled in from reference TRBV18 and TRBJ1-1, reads NAGVMQNPRHLVRRRGQEARLRCSPMKGHSHVYWYRQLPEEGLKFMVYLQKENIIDESGMPKERFSAEFPKEGPSILRIQQVVRGDSAAYFCASSPQGVNTEAFFGQGTRLTVV.

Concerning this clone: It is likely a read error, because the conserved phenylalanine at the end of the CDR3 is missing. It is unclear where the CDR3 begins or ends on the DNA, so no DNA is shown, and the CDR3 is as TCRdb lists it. CDR3 loop: CASNPPQGV. The V gene is TRBV19, the J gene TRBJ1-1. Termini included, the CDR3 measures 9 amino acids. The germline V gene encodes CDR1 LNHDA and CDR2 SQIVND (reference sequence).

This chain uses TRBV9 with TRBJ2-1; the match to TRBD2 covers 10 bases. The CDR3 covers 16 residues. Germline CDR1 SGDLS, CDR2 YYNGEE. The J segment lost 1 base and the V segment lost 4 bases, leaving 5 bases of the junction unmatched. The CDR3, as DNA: TGTGCCAGCAGCTCCCCAGCGGGAGGGTCCTACAATGAGCAGTTCTTC. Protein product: CASSSPAGGSYNEQFF.

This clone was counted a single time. The CDR3 DNA is TGTGCCAGCAGCCTACAGGACCCTAATTCACCCCTCCACTTT. Protein product: CASSLQDPNSPLHF. The chain is built from TRBV7-9 and TRBJ1-6, with a possible D match to TRBD1 (5 bases). This CDR3 is built from 14 residues. V dropped 5 bases and J dropped 6 bases, with 11 bases sitting between them. Germline CDR1 is SEHNR and CDR2 is FQNEAQ (reference sequence).

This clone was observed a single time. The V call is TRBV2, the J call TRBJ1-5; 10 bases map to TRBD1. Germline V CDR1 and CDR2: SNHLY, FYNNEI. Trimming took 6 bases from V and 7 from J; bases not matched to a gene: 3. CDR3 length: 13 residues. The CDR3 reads CASRGTGVQPQHF. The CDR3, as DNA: TGTGCCAGCAGAGGGACAGGGGTACAGCCCCAGCATTTT.